The 25 T cell receptor beta chains reported below all come from one sample, sequenced in a study of regulatory T cells in long-lasting Graves disease. In building TCR beta libraries, iRepertoire HTBI primers were used together with Arm-PCR of CDR3 regions. TCRdb ran MiXCR on the multiplex PCR reads and lists one entry per CDR3 protein. The sample records 450,000 to 600,000 distinct CDR3 sequences, about 13% being singletons. Time point described: newly diagnosed GD, antithyroid drugs for less than 3 months. TCR sequences were obtained from RNA taken from PBMCs. In addition, the sample was reused for a study of T cells in Graves' hyperthyroidism and ophthalmopathy.

Sequencing used peripheral blood mononuclear cells (PBMCs), obtained at new diagnosis, from a patient treated with antithyroid drugs. All receptors come from a man aged 25 to 40 with Graves disease.

The chain has TRBV5-4 and TRBJ2-5; 11 bases line up with TRBD1. The V gene's germline CDR1 is SGHNT and CDR2 YYREEE (reference sequence). The CDR3 consists of 19 residues. The junction had 13 bases not matched to a gene; V was cut back by 2 bases and J by 1 base. CDR3 sequence: CASSLPIGTGGNPQETQYF. CDR3 coding DNA: TGTGCCAGCAGCTTACCGATCGGGACAGGGGGGAACCCCCAAGAGACCCAGTACTTC.

The CDR3 region has the DNA TGTGCCACCGGAAGGTTGGGCGCCATAGAGACCCAGTACTTC. Translation: CATGRLGAIETQYF. The V and J genes are TRBV19 and TRBJ2-5; D is unclear. Germline values: CDR1 LNHDA, CDR2 SQIVND (reference sequence). The CDR3 sequence is 14 residues long. Trimming stripped 10 bases from V and 4 bases from J, with 19 bases between.

This clonotype was detected many times. The chain uses TRBV29-1 and TRBJ2-7, with TRBD1 identical over 7 bases. The length of the CDR3 is 14 residues. The V and J ends lost 4 bases and 5 bases, in that order; junction bases with no gene match: 11. Looked up from germline, CDR1 is SQVTM and CDR2 is ANQGSEA. This CDR3 reads CSVVWDRGIHEQYF. CDR3 DNA: TGCAGCGTTGTGTGGGACAGAGGAATCCACGAGCAGTACTTC.

This clonotype occurred many times. The V and J genes are TRBV5-1 and TRBJ2-1; 7 nucleotides line up with TRBD2. V gave up 5 bases and J gave up 9 bases; unmatched junction bases: 5. Germline-derived CDR1 and CDR2 are SGHRS and YFSETQ. The CDR3 extends over 12 amino acids. CDR3 region: CASRRGTTEQFF. The CDR3 bases are TGCGCCAGCAGGCGGGGGACCACTGAGCAGTTCTTC.

This clonotype was counted many times. CDR3 in amino acids: CASSLGEREGRGEQFF. The CDR3 DNA follows: TGTGCCAGCAGTTTAGGGGAGCGGGAGGGCCGGGGGGAGCAGTTCTTC. The V gene is TRBV27, the J gene TRBJ2-1; 10 bases are a match to TRBD2. V shed 2 bases, J shed 10 bases, and the junction held 11 bases outside the gene matches. This CDR3 has 16 residues. CDR1 is MNHEY, CDR2 SMNVEV, per germline (reference sequence).

As regards this clonotype: A much larger clone is a single base away; this may be a read error. This chain connects TRBV24-1 to TRBJ1-1, with a tentative D call TRBD1 (6 bases). The CDR3 totals 13 residues. The V and J ends lost 8 bases and 2 bases respectively, with 11 bases between them. CDR1 and CDR2 from the germline V gene are KGHDR and SFDVKD. The CDR3 loop is CATNEGGNTEAFF. The CDR3 coding sequence is TGTGCCACCAACGAGGGGGGCAACACTGAAGCTTTCTTT.

This clonotype was seen repeatedly, ten times or more. The chain employs TRBV28 and TRBJ1-2; D is undetermined. This CDR3 region has 14 residues. From germline, CDR1 is MDHEN and CDR2 SYDVKM. V lost 8 bases and J lost 4, with 17 bases in between. This chain's CDR3 is CASLGGIAGYGYTF. The CDR3 bases are TGTGCCAGCTTGGGCGGAATCGCTGGCTATGGCTACACCTTC.

This clonotype has ten or more counts. This chain links TRBV29-1 with TRBJ1-2; no definite D call. The CDR3 covers 14 residues. Germline CDR1 is SQVTM and CDR2 is ANQGSEA. Trimming took 6 bases from V and 1 from J, leaving 15 bases between them. CDR3 amino acids: CSVDLDGINYGYTF. In DNA form, the CDR3 reads TGCAGCGTCGACCTCGACGGGATTAACTATGGCTACACCTTC.

This clonotype was seen a few times. The genes are TRBV6-2 or TRBV6-3 and TRBJ2-2, with 14 bases identical to TRBD2. Germline V lookup: CDR1 MNHEY, CDR2 SVGEGT. The CDR3 spans 17 residues. After removal of 10 bases from V and 6 bases from J, the junction contained 13 bases not matched to a gene. CDR3 sequence: CAIARLAGGPMAGELFF. Written as DNA, the CDR3 is TGTGCCATCGCGAGACTAGCGGGAGGGCCAATGGCCGGGGAGCTGTTTTTT.

This clonotype has a handful of counts. V usage is TRBV6-4 and J usage is TRBJ1-2; no reliable D call. The CDR3 runs 14 residues. The germline V gene encodes CDR1 MRHNA and CDR2 SNTAGT. The V and J ends lost 1 base and 2 bases respectively, with 8 bases between them. In nucleotides, the CDR3 is TGTGCCAGCAGTGACTGGGCGCGCAACTATGGCTACACCTTC. Its protein is CASSDWARNYGYTF.

This clonotype has just a few counts. V usage is TRBV5-1 and J usage is TRBJ2-1; D is ambiguous. The CDR3 is made up of 16 amino acids. CDR1 is SGHRS and CDR2 is YFSETQ in the germline V gene. The V end was cut by 1 base, the J end by 0 bases, with 11 bases between. The CDR3 sequence: CASSLSAQPSYNEQFF. The DNA of the CDR3 is TGCGCCAGCAGCTTGTCGGCGCAACCCTCCTACAATGAGCAGTTCTTC.

The sample holds many counts of this clonotype. The chain employs TRBV29-1 and TRBJ2-1; D may correspond to TRBD1 or TRBD2 (5 bases each). The CDR3 consists of 14 residues. Germline values: CDR1 SQVTM, CDR2 ANQGSEA. V lost 4 bases and J 7 bases, leaving 17 bases between the germline ends. The CDR3 coding sequence is TGCAGCGTTGGTAGGGTGGCTTGGGGGAATGAGCAGTTCTTC. Protein sequence: CSVGRVAWGNEQFF.

This clonotype was counted between two and nine times. This chain joins TRBV27 and TRBJ2-1, with 11 bases aligning to TRBD2. Germline CDR1 reads MNHEY; CDR2 reads SMNVEV (reference sequence). V shed 2 bases, J shed 5 bases, and the junction held 8 bases outside the gene matches. The CDR3 consists of 17 residues. The CDR3 spells CASSLILAGGPDNEQFF. CDR3 coding DNA: TGTGCCAGCAGTTTAATCTTAGCGGGAGGGCCTGACAATGAGCAGTTCTTC.

The CDR3 is CASRSGNPSTDTQYF. The CDR3 bases are TGTGCCAGTAGGTCGGGGAACCCTAGCACAGATACGCAGTATTTT. The chain couples TRBV19 to TRBJ2-3; weak D call: TRBD2 (5 bases). The CDR3 runs 15 residues. Looked up from germline, CDR1 is LNHDA and CDR2 is SQIVND (reference sequence). V was pared by 6 bases and J by 0 bases, with 13 bases between.

V and J are TRBV12-3 or TRBV12-4 and TRBJ2-5; D unresolved. There are 12 residues in the CDR3. Trimming took 4 bases from V and 3 from J, leaving 6 bases between them. CDR3 in amino acids: CASSYTKETQYF. As DNA, the CDR3 is TGTGCCAGCAGTTACACCAAAGAGACCCAGTACTTC.

There are many counts of this clonotype. The genes are TRBV12-3 or TRBV12-4 and TRBJ2-3, with 12 bases that match TRBD1. The CDR3 length is 15 residues. J gave up 5 bases and V 3 bases, and 3 bases lay outside the gene matches. The CDR3 reads CASSFWDRGRDTQYF. For the CDR3, the DNA is TGTGCCAGCAGTTTCTGGGACAGGGGGCGAGATACGCAGTATTTT.

The sample holds many counts of this clonotype. The genes are TRBV20-1 and TRBJ1-5, with a possible D match to TRBD1 (6 bases). The CDR3 totals 14 residues. Germline values: CDR1 DFQATT, CDR2 SNEGSKA (reference sequence). With 5 bases removed from V and 9 bases from J, the gap between germline ends came to 20 bases. The CDR3 loop is CSADTGYSRTPQHF. The CDR3 bases are TGCAGTGCTGACACAGGGTACTCTCGAACGCCCCAGCATTTT.

Many counts were recorded for this clonotype. This chain joins TRBV7-2 and TRBJ2-1; 10 nucleotides match TRBD2. After removal of 2 bases from V and 8 bases from J, the junction contained 9 bases not matched to a gene. The CDR3 sequence is 16 residues long. In germline, CDR1 is SGHTA, CDR2 FQGNSA. The CDR3: CASSLLGSGRRDEQFF. The CDR3 region has the DNA TGTGCCAGCAGCTTATTAGGTAGCGGGAGGAGGGATGAGCAGTTCTTC.

This clonotype was seen at least ten times. V is TRBV6-1 and J is TRBJ2-5; 10 bases fit TRBD1. Germline V lookup: CDR1 MNHNS, CDR2 SASEGT. V shed 6 bases and J 5 bases; nucleotides not matched to a gene: 12. The CDR3 has 16 amino acids. The CDR3 loop is CASSLRTGGGGETQYF. In nucleotides, the CDR3 is TGTGCCAGCAGCCTTAGGACAGGGGGAGGTGGGGAGACCCAGTACTTC.

There are many counts of this clonotype. This chain joins TRBV29-1 and TRBJ1-1, with D possibly TRBD1 on 5 matching bases. Germline V gene sequence: CDR1 SQVTM, CDR2 ANQGSEA. This CDR3 is built from 12 residues. V lost 5 bases, J lost 6 bases, and 13 bases lay in between. The CDR3 here is CSVIFGAAEAFF. CDR3 in DNA: TGCAGCGTTATATTCGGGGCAGCTGAAGCTTTCTTT.

The genes are TRBV6-2 or TRBV6-3 and TRBJ2-1, with 12 bases that match TRBD2. The J segment lost 0 bases and the V segment lost 4 bases, leaving 4 bases of the junction unmatched. This CDR3 has 17 residues. In germline, CDR1 is MNHEY, CDR2 SVGEGT. As DNA, the CDR3 is TGTGCCAGCAGTTTTACGACTAGCGGGAGCTCCTACAATGAGCAGTTCTTC. Its protein is CASSFTTSGSSYNEQFF.

This clonotype showed up just once. This likely comes from a read error, as the CDR3 has no conserved phenylalanine or tryptophan at its end. The CDR3 reads CASSTGREDQPQHS. The CDR3 coding sequence is TGTGCCAGTAGTACAGGGAGGGAAGATCAGCCCCAGCATTCT. The chain joins TRBV19 to TRBJ1-5; D may be TRBD1 (5 bases). CDR1 LNHDA and CDR2 SQIVND come from the germline V gene (reference sequence). Deletions cut 4 bases from V and 5 bases from J, with 12 bases between. The CDR3 consists of 14 residues.

This clonotype showed up many times. J is TRBJ2-7 and V is TRBV11-2, with unresolved D. V shed 3 bases and J shed 2 bases, with 8 bases lying between them. CDR1 is SGHAT and CDR2 is FQNNGV in the germline V gene. The CDR3 is made up of 13 amino acids. The CDR3 DNA follows: TGTGCCAGCAGCTTCGGGCTGCCCTACGAGCAGTACTTC. Residues: CASSFGLPYEQYF.

There are many counts of this clonotype. The rearrangement uses TRBV5-1 and TRBJ2-3; 7 positions agree with TRBD1. The CDR3 covers 15 residues. Germline lookup yields CDR1 SGHRS and CDR2 YFSETQ. V lost 3 bases, J lost 8 bases, and 12 bases stayed unmatched. The CDR3 DNA is TGCGCCAGCAGCTCGGACAGGCGTGGTGCGGGTACGCAGTATTTT. This codes for CASSSDRRGAGTQYF.

In its sample, this clonotype was seen many times. The gene calls are TRBV29-1 and TRBJ1-2; 9 bases are shared with TRBD1. Germline V gene data show CDR1 as SQVTM and CDR2 as ANQGSEA. The CDR3 length is 15 residues. The ends lost 1 base at V and 3 bases at J; junction bases unmatched: 6. The CDR3: CSVEAAGTGYYGYTF. CDR3 nucleotides: TGCAGCGTTGAAGCCGCCGGGACAGGGTACTATGGCTACACCTTC.